This T cell receptor (beta chain) was sequenced during a study of T cells expressing NK-cell markers. Study in general: Serological testing identified most of the eight sequenced donors as HCMV-seropositive and one as seronegative.

UMI-tagged 5'RACE template switching yielded the TCR beta cDNA. Using the 5' RACE reads, TCRdb records one entry per CDR3 protein without DNA. This repertoire includes fewer than 300,000 distinct CDR3 sequences. CDR3 size: 14 residues. The chain carries TRBV12-3 or TRBV12-4 and TRBJ2-5. The receptor was isolated from a woman aged 18-70 years in good health. The specimen was blood T cells: a sorted CD56 or NKG2C T cell subset, CD4+ or CD8+ T cells, or bulk PBMC T cells (not recorded which). This CDR3 is CASSQSRIQETQYF.